This paragraph covers one T cell receptor beta chain sequence. Its specificity is not known. This specimen belongs to a study of cytomegalovirus exposure and HLA in healthy donors. Study outcomes and limitations: In a later analysis, common viral pathogens appeared linked to several of the most significant clusters. No immune exposure information besides CMV serostatus was available. Reported performance of the classifier showed diagnosis of cytomegalovirus status with high specificity and sensitivity. Sequence variants that were highly shared formed a cluster that was likely a sequencing artifact.

This PCR relied on a set of 60 Vbeta primers and 13 Jbeta primers. TCRdb's copy holds only in-frame clones and misses some; the assay was immunoSEQ multiplex PCR. The table shows 180,000 or so clones, with around 78% occurring only once. The CDR3 is 17 residues long. CDR1 and CDR2 (germline): GTSNPN, SVGIG (reference sequence). V trimming: 4 bases; J trimming: 2 bases; junction bases outside the gene matches: 15. Sequenced sample: PBMCs. The rearrangement uses TRBV30 and TRBJ2-5; 8 bases fit TRBD2. The source is a man younger than 30 in good health and CMV-seronegative. The CDR3 DNA is TGTGCCTGGACGACTGGCGGGGGGCCAGGTCCACAAGAGACCCAGTACTTC. This sequence encodes CAWTTGGGPGPQETQYF.